These 32 T cell receptor beta chains were all obtained from the same sample, sequenced in a study of T-cell reconstitution after alpha-beta-depleted transplantation in children. Unique molecular identifiers were used to barcode this TCRbeta library. MiXCR, run by TCRdb on the PCR reads, gives a single entry per CDR3 protein. This sample yields about 280,000 distinct CDR3 sequences, of which around a tenth are seen a single time; less than 25% belongs to the top ten. Sequenced material: peripheral blood, taken 180 days after TCRalphabeta/CD19-depleted stem cell transplant. The receptors stem from a male patient between 2 and 15 years old who had a stem cell transplant for chronic granulomatous disease, so the T cells may come from the graft donor.

There are many counts of this clonotype. V usage is TRBV20-1 and J usage is TRBJ2-1; 9 bases agree with TRBD2. Germline V lookup: CDR1 DFQATT, CDR2 SNEGSKA (reference sequence). The CDR3 runs to 15 residues. V lost 5 bases, J lost 1 base, and 6 bases stayed unmatched. In DNA, the CDR3 is TGCAGTGCTCAAGTCGCGGGGGGGTCCTACAATGAGCAGTTCTTC. Amino acid sequence: CSAQVAGGSYNEQFF.

This clonotype was detected many times. CDR3 DNA: TGTGCCAGCAGTTTAACGGGATACTCCTACGAGCAGTACTTC. Residues: CASSLTGYSYEQYF. This chain joins TRBV28 and TRBJ2-7, with D perhaps matching TRBD2 (5 bases). The CDR3 consists of 14 residues. CDR1 and CDR2 (germline): MDHEN, SYDVKM. Trimming left V 2 bases short and J 0 bases short, with 8 bases between. Supplemented by reference TRBV28 and TRBJ2-7, the full variable domain reads DVKVTQSSRYLVKRTGEKVFLECVQDMDHENMFWYRQDPGLGLRLIYFSYDVKMKEKGDIPEGYSVSREKKERFSLILESASTNQTSMYLCASSLTGYSYEQYFGPGTRLTVT.

This clonotype was counted many times. V gene TRBV5-1 combines with J gene TRBJ2-2; D is perhaps TRBD2 (6 bases). Deletions cut 0 bases from V and 1 base from J, with 10 bases between. Per the germline V gene, CDR1 is SGHRS and CDR2 is YFSETQ. The CDR3 loop spans 16 amino acids. The CDR3 here is CASSLAGSQNTGELFF. Here the CDR3 DNA reads TGCGCCAGCAGCTTGGCCGGGAGCCAGAACACCGGGGAGCTGTTTTTT. Using reference TRBV5-1 and TRBJ2-2 for the parts outside the CDR3, the full variable domain is KAGVTQTPRYLIKTRGQQVTLSCSPISGHRSVSWYQQTPGQGLQFLFEYFSETQRNKGNFPGRFSGRQFSNSRSEMNVSTLELGDSALYLCASSLAGSQNTGELFFGEGSRLTVL.

This clonotype showed up many times. The V gene is TRBV5-6, the J gene TRBJ2-1; the D gene is possibly TRBD2 (6 bases). CDR3 length: 17 amino acids. V lost 1 base, J lost 6 bases, and 20 bases lay in between. Germline CDR1 is SGHDT and CDR2 is YYEEEE. The CDR3 protein is CASSLLAGSFGRNEQFF. CDR3 nucleotides: TGTGCCAGCAGCTTGCTCGCGGGAAGCTTTGGGCGCAATGAGCAGTTCTTC.

This clonotype has at least ten counts. The V call is TRBV12-3 or TRBV12-4, the J call TRBJ2-5, with a possible D match to TRBD2 (6 bases). V lost 3 bases and J lost 4, with 15 bases in between. The CDR3 has 15 residues. CDR3 amino acids: CASSLEGLPLETQYF. The CDR3 DNA reads TGTGCCAGCAGTTTGGAGGGCCTCCCCTTAGAGACCCAGTACTTC.

The gene calls are TRBV3-1 and TRBJ2-5; D gene unclear. CDR1 and CDR2 from the germline V gene are LGHDT and YNNKEL (reference sequence). The CDR3 loop spans 19 amino acids. Trimming pared 8 bases from V and 3 bases from J, leaving 31 bases between. CDR3: CASCFFGKLGTAQKETQYF. Here the CDR3 DNA reads TGTGCCAGCTGTTTTTTTGGGAAGCTGGGAACAGCTCAGAAAGAGACCCAGTACTTC.

This clonotype was detected ten times or more. V gene TRBV5-1 combines with J gene TRBJ2-7; possibly TRBD1 or TRBD2 for D (5 bases each). The CDR3 length is 13 residues. The V end lost 4 bases, the J end lost 5 bases, and 13 bases lay between the germline ends. Germline-derived CDR1 and CDR2 are SGHRS and YFSETQ. This CDR3 is CASSLGMGDEQYF. The CDR3, as DNA: TGCGCCAGCAGCCTAGGCATGGGGGACGAGCAGTACTTC.

This clonotype showed up many times. J is TRBJ1-2 and V is TRBV10-3, with a tentative D call TRBD1 (5 bases). The V gene's germline CDR1 is ENHRY and CDR2 SYGVKD. The CDR3 is 11 residues long. V was shortened by 6 bases and J by 7 bases, with 9 bases between the two germline ends. CDR3 sequence reads: CAISDRGGYTF. The CDR3 nucleotides read TGTGCCATCAGCGATAGGGGTGGCTACACCTTC.

There are a few counts of this clonotype. The chain recombines TRBV5-4 with TRBJ2-7; D is perhaps TRBD1 (6 bases). With 5 bases removed from V and 4 bases from J, the gap between germline ends came to 13 bases. CDR1 is SGHNT, CDR2 YYREEE, per germline (reference sequence). This CDR3 is 13 amino acids long. This CDR3 reads CASSGDIGYEQYF. DNA of the CDR3: TGTGCCAGCAGTGGGGACATCGGGTACGAGCAGTACTTC.

Turning to this clonotype: Possible read error: a much larger clone is one base away. V gene TRBV5-5 combines with J gene TRBJ2-7, with 8 bases that match TRBD2. The V and J ends lost 7 bases and 1 base, in that order; junction bases with no gene match: 16. Per germline, CDR1 SGHKS and CDR2 YYEKEE (reference sequence). This CDR3 region has 17 residues. The CDR3 loop reads CASETHVIAGQSYEQYF. CDR3 bases: TGTGCCAGCGAGACCCATGTGATAGCGGGGCAATCCTACGAGCAGTACTTC.

About this clonotype itself: This may be a read error: a much more frequent sequence differs by one nucleotide. The V call is TRBV29-1, the J call TRBJ2-1; possibly TRBD1 for D (5 bases). The CDR3 totals 15 residues. Germline-derived CDR1 and CDR2 are SQVTM and ANQGSEA. CDR3 in DNA: TGCAGCGTCTATGTTCTCTGGGGCATCTACAATGAGCTGTTCTTC. Translation: CSVYVLWGIYNELFF.

This clonotype was seen many times. The chain couples TRBV6-5 to TRBJ2-1; perhaps TRBD2 as D (5 bases). CDR1 and CDR2 (germline): MNHEY, SVGAGI. V shed 5 bases and J shed 4 bases, with 18 bases lying between them. The CDR3 spans 16 residues. The CDR3 DNA is TGTGCCAGCAGTACCAGAAGAGGACTGAGATACAATGAGCAGTTCTTC. Translation gives CASSTRRGLRYNEQFF.

This clonotype was detected ten times or more. The V call is TRBV20-1, the J call TRBJ2-7; 11 bases fit TRBD2. V trimming: 0 bases; J trimming: 3 bases; junction bases outside the gene matches: 7. Per the germline V gene, CDR1 is DFQATT and CDR2 is SNEGSKA (reference sequence). CDR3 size: 16 residues. CDR3 nucleotide sequence: TGCAGTGCTAGAGAACCCACTAGCGGGAGAGTCTACGAGCAGTACTTC. As protein: CSAREPTSGRVYEQYF.

This clonotype has a count of ten or more. The V and J genes are TRBV5-1 and TRBJ2-1; tentatively, D is TRBD1 (6 bases). Looked up from germline, CDR1 is SGHRS and CDR2 is YFSETQ. The CDR3 is 17 residues long. With 0 bases removed from V and 4 bases from J, the gap between germline ends came to 17 bases. The CDR3 loop reads CASSLAKTGHGYNEQFF. CDR3 nucleotides: TGCGCCAGCAGCTTGGCAAAGACAGGACACGGGTACAATGAGCAGTTCTTC.

This clonotype was seen at least ten times. The chain joins TRBV20-1 to TRBJ1-5; possibly TRBD1 for D (6 bases). The CDR3 is 13 amino acids. Germline lookup yields CDR1 DFQATT and CDR2 SNEGSKA (reference sequence). V lost 2 bases and J lost 6, with 11 bases in between. The CDR3 protein is CSARSRGTQPQHF. The CDR3 coding sequence is TGCAGTGCTAGATCAAGGGGGACTCAGCCCCAGCATTTT.

A note on this clonotype: This may arise from a read error, as a much more abundant clone is one base away. The V call is TRBV20-1, the J call TRBJ2-3; the match to TRBD2 covers 9 bases. Germline V gene data show CDR1 as DFQATT and CDR2 as SNEGSKA (reference sequence). This CDR3 has 11 amino acids. The CDR3 coding sequence is TGCACTGCTAGCGGGGTAGATACGCAGTATTTT. This translates into CTASGVDTQYF.

This clonotype was recorded many times. CDR3 protein: CASSKLSGSPDIQYF. As DNA, the CDR3 is TGTGCCAGCAGTAAACTTAGCGGGAGTCCGGACATTCAGTACTTC. J is TRBJ2-4 and V is TRBV7-2; TRBD2 aligns across 9 bases. V shed 6 bases and J 8 bases; nucleotides not matched to a gene: 11. The CDR3 covers 15 residues. CDR1 is SGHTA and CDR2 is FQGNSA in the germline V gene.

This clonotype was counted many times. V is TRBV5-8 and J is TRBJ1-5, with D tentatively TRBD1 (5 bases). Germline assignment: CDR1 SGHTS and CDR2 YDEGEE. The CDR3 runs to 17 residues. Trimming took off 4 bases at V and 0 bases at J, with 17 bases between the two ends. CDR3 nucleotide sequence: TGTGCCAGCAGCACCCAATTGACAGCATATAGCAATCAGCCCCAGCATTTT. It is translated as CASSTQLTAYSNQPQHF.

This chain joins TRBV5-4 and TRBJ2-2; maybe TRBD2 (6 bases). Trimming left V 2 bases short and J 2 bases short, with 10 bases between. The CDR3 totals 15 residues. Looked up from germline, CDR1 is SGHNT and CDR2 is YYREEE (reference sequence). CDR3 DNA: TGTGCCAGCAGCTTCGGGACTCTCAACACCGGGGAGCTGTTTTTT. It codes for CASSFGTLNTGELFF.

There are many counts of this clonotype. The chain couples TRBV3-1 to TRBJ2-1; 8 positions match TRBD2. Trimming at V came to 4 bases and at J to 6 bases, leaving 11 bases not matched to a gene. The CDR3 consists of 16 residues. Germline CDR1 reads LGHDT; CDR2 reads YNNKEL (reference sequence). CDR3 region: CASSPLGTSFINEQFF. CDR3 sequence (DNA): TGTGCCAGCAGCCCGCTGGGGACTAGTTTTATCAATGAGCAGTTCTTC.

Many counts were recorded for this clonotype. This chain connects TRBV2 to TRBJ1-5; D gene unclear. Between the trimmed V and J ends, which lost 5 bases and 1 base, there was a span of 9 bases. Per germline, CDR1 SNHLY and CDR2 FYNNEI. The CDR3 spans 14 residues. The CDR3 DNA reads as TGTGCCAGCAGTCCTTTCGTCAGCAATCAGCCCCAGCATTTT. It encodes CASSPFVSNQPQHF.

This clonotype was observed at least ten times. V and J are TRBV7-6 and TRBJ2-5; TRBD1 matches 7 bases. Germline values: CDR1 SGHVS, CDR2 FNYEAQ. This CDR3 has 16 residues. The junction had 7 bases not matched to a gene; V was cut back by 2 bases and J by 1 base. CDR3 bases: TGTGCCAGCAGCTTACCTCCGACAGGGACCCAAGAGACCCAGTACTTC. Amino acids: CASSLPPTGTQETQYF.

The CDR3: CASSPVSGLDTDTQYF. In DNA, the CDR3 is TGTGCCAGCAGCCCCGTTTCGGGACTAGATACAGATACGCAGTATTTT. The rearrangement links TRBV3-1 to TRBJ2-3, with TRBD2 matching 8 bases. V shed 4 bases and J 3 bases; nucleotides not matched to a gene: 9. Germline-derived CDR1 and CDR2 are LGHDT and YNNKEL (reference sequence). The CDR3 loop spans 16 amino acids.

Turning to this clonotype: One base away lies a much larger clone, so this may be a sequencing read error. The chain recombines TRBV12-3 or TRBV12-4 with TRBJ2-7; D not resolved. CDR3 length equals 11 residues. The CDR3 nucleotides read TGTGCCAGCAGTTTCCCCTACGAGCAGTCCTTC. Its translation is CASSFPYEQSF.

This clonotype has a handful of counts. The chain recombines TRBV7-9 with TRBJ2-7; either TRBD1 or TRBD2 may fit D (5 bases each). V was clipped by 5 bases and J by 6 bases, with 23 bases between them. The CDR3 contains 16 residues. Germline loops: CDR1 SEHNR, CDR2 FQNEAQ (reference sequence). The CDR3 here is CASSPKDWDGLREQYF. The CDR3 region has the DNA TGTGCCAGCAGCCCGAAGGACTGGGACGGGCTTCGCGAGCAGTACTTC.

This clonotype was counted many times. The rearrangement joins TRBV29-1 to TRBJ2-7; D might be TRBD2 (6 bases). The V end was cut by 1 base, the J end by 3 bases, with 10 bases between. The CDR3 is 13 amino acids. From germline, CDR1 is SQVTM and CDR2 ANQGSEA. This chain's CDR3 is CSVEVPGLYEQYF. The CDR3 DNA sequence: TGCAGCGTTGAAGTACCGGGACTCTACGAGCAGTACTTC.

This clonotype has only a few counts. This chain uses TRBV14 with TRBJ2-1; D ambiguous. The CDR3 runs to 13 residues. V lost 0 bases and J lost 8, with 8 bases in between. In germline, CDR1 is SGHDN, CDR2 FVKESK. This CDR3 is CASSQERQHEQFF. The CDR3 bases are TGTGCCAGCAGCCAAGAGAGGCAACATGAGCAGTTCTTC.

This clonotype has a single count. This chain joins TRBV6-1 and TRBJ2-3, with 9 bases lining up with TRBD1. The germline V gene has CDR1 MNHNS and CDR2 SASEGT. This CDR3 has 14 amino acids. Unmatched junction bases numbered 7, after V lost 6 bases and J lost 6 bases. CDR3 loop: CASRDTGGWDTQYF. CDR3 nucleotides: TGTGCCAGCAGGGATACAGGGGGCTGGGATACGCAGTATTTT.

At least ten counts were recorded for this clonotype. The CDR3 nucleotides read TGCAGCGAGAGAAGAACTAGCGGGATTTTGGATACGCAGTATTTT. Its translation: CSERRTSGILDTQYF. This sequence joins TRBV29-1 and TRBJ2-3, with 10 bases lining up with TRBD2. This CDR3 is built from 15 residues. Trimming at V came to 7 bases and at J to 6 bases, leaving 13 bases not matched to a gene. Germline assignment: CDR1 SQVTM and CDR2 ANQGSEA.

This clonotype was recorded many times. The rearrangement links TRBV18 to TRBJ2-7; D gene unclear. With 3 bases removed from V and 6 bases from J, the gap between germline ends came to 18 bases. This CDR3 spans 15 amino acids. Germline lookup yields CDR1 KGHSH and CDR2 LQKENI. CDR3 sequence: CASSPLSTSFLEQYF. In DNA, the CDR3 is TGTGCCAGCTCACCGCTTTCAACCTCGTTCCTCGAGCAGTACTTC. Using reference TRBV18 and TRBJ2-7 for the parts outside the CDR3, the full variable domain is NAGVMQNPRHLVRRRGQEARLRCSPMKGHSHVYWYRQLPEEGLKFMVYLQKENIIDESGMPKERFSAEFPKEGPSILRIQQVVRGDSAAYFCASSPLSTSFLEQYFGPGTRLTVT.

This clonotype was seen ten or more times. The rearrangement links TRBV7-6 to TRBJ2-1; TRBD2 aligns across 11 bases. This CDR3 has 15 amino acids. Germline CDR1 and CDR2: SGHVS and FNYEAQ. V lost 5 bases, J lost 8 bases, and 8 bases stayed unmatched. Here the CDR3 DNA reads TGTGCCAGCAGCCATAGGGCTAGCGGGAGGCATGAGCAGTTCTTC. It yields the protein CASSHRASGRHEQFF.

This clonotype was seen many times. The chain recombines TRBV7-8 with TRBJ2-7; D is possibly TRBD1 (5 bases). The CDR3 extends over 14 amino acids. Germline assignment: CDR1 SGHVS and CDR2 FQNEAQ. The germline V and J ends were trimmed by 4 bases and 3 bases, with 13 bases remaining between them. The CDR3, as DNA: TGTGCCAGCAGCTCGCACACGGACATCTACGAGCAGTACTTC. Translated, it gives CASSSHTDIYEQYF.